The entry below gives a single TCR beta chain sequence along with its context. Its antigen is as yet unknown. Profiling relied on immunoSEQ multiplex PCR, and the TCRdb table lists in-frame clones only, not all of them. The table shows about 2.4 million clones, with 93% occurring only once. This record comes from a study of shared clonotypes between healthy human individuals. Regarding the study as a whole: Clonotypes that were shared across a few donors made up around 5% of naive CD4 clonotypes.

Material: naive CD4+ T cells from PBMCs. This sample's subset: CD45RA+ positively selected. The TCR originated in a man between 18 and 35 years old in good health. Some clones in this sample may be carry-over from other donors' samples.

For the CDR3, the DNA is TGCAGCGCTGTGGCAGAGACGATCTATGGCTACACCTTC. This sequence encodes CSAVAETIYGYTF. The J gene is TRBJ1-2, the V gene TRBV29-1; D remains ambiguous. The CDR3 is 13 amino acids. Per germline, CDR1 SQVTM and CDR2 ANQGSEA. Trimming took 7 bases from V and 4 from J, leaving 16 bases between them.